The 29 T cell receptor beta chains below all came from one sample that was sequenced in a study of blood T cell repertoires in COVID-19. Only in-frame clones appear in the TCRdb table, and some are missing; sequencing was by immunoSEQ multiplex PCR. The table includes about 230,000 clones, roughly 85% detected once. The sample comprised PBMCs or T cells enriched from blood (not recorded which). All receptors derive from a man aged 30-40 years who had recovered from COVID-19.

This clone was seen just once. The CDR3 region is CASSPRGGARKEQYF. The CDR3 DNA reads as TGTGCCAGCAGCCCAAGGGGGGGCGCAAGAAAAGAGCAGTACTTC. The gene calls are TRBV28 and TRBJ2-7; maybe TRBD2 (7 bases). V was trimmed by 6 bases and J by 7 bases, leaving 22 bases between them. The CDR3 loop spans 15 amino acids. Per the germline V gene, CDR1 is MDHEN and CDR2 is SYDVKM.

The chain uses TRBV18 and TRBJ1-3; D call uncertain. CDR3 size: 16 residues. The germline V gene has CDR1 KGHSH and CDR2 LQKENI. Trimming took off 2 bases at V and 2 bases at J, with 13 bases between the two ends. The CDR3 region is CASSPSGGNAGNTIYF. Written as DNA, the CDR3 is TGTGCCAGCTCACCATCCGGCGGGAACGCTGGAAACACCATATATTTT.

The chain links TRBV9 to TRBJ2-6; 7 nucleotides agree with TRBD2. Germline CDR1 is SGDLS and CDR2 is YYNGEE. The CDR3 consists of 16 residues. J gave up 4 bases and V 4 bases, and 8 bases lay outside the gene matches. The CDR3 sequence is CASSPGGGTGANVLTF. Written as DNA, the CDR3 is TGTGCCAGCAGCCCGGGAGGAGGGACCGGGGCCAACGTCCTGACTTTC. The entire variable domain, with the rest obtained from reference TRBV9 and TRBJ2-6, is as follows: DSGVTQTPKHLITATGQRVTLRCSPRSGDLSVYWYQQSLDQGLQFLIQYYNGEERAKGNILERFSAQQFPDLHSELNLSSLELGDSALYFCASSPGGGTGANVLTFGAGSRLTVL.

The chain recombines TRBV7-2 with TRBJ2-7, with D hard to call. This CDR3 is built from 13 residues. Trimming left V 4 bases short and J 6 bases short, with 13 bases between. Germline V gene data show CDR1 as SGHTA and CDR2 as FQGNSA. Here the CDR3 reads CASSSIKIGEQYF. DNA for the CDR3: TGTGCCAGCAGCTCAATCAAGATCGGCGAGCAGTACTTC.

In DNA form, the CDR3 reads TGTGCCACCAGCAGAGATCCTGAGACAGGCAACACAGATACGCAGTATTTT. Translation: CATSRDPETGNTDTQYF. This chain uses TRBV15 with TRBJ2-3; the D gene is possibly TRBD1 (6 bases). Germline loops: CDR1 LNHNV, CDR2 YYDKDF (reference sequence). This CDR3 region has 17 residues. Trimming left V 0 bases short and J 2 bases short, with 15 bases between.

V is TRBV12-3 or TRBV12-4 and J is TRBJ1-3; D is unclear. Trimming removed 5 bases from V and 4 bases from J, with 9 bases in between. The CDR3 extends over 13 amino acids. CDR3 protein: CASSAQQGNTIYF. The CDR3 DNA sequence: TGTGCCAGCAGTGCACAACAGGGAAACACCATATATTTT.

J is TRBJ2-7 and V is TRBV12-3 or TRBV12-4; D possibly corresponds to TRBD1 (5 bases). The V and J ends lost 6 bases and 8 bases respectively, with 11 bases between them. The CDR3 covers 11 residues. The CDR3 loop is CASSQDSKQYF. The DNA of the CDR3 is TGTGCCAGCAGCCAAGACAGCAAGCAGTACTTC.

V gene TRBV7-3 combines with J gene TRBJ2-3; 8 bases agree with TRBD1. The CDR3 has 15 amino acids. Germline CDR1 SGHTA, CDR2 FQGTGA. The V segment lost 2 bases and the J segment 6 bases; nucleotides outside the gene matches: 7. The CDR3 bases are TGTGCCAGCAGCTTACAGGGGGCGGTGGCGGATACGCAGTATTTT. Translating gives CASSLQGAVADTQYF. Together with reference TRBV7-3 and TRBJ2-3, the CDR3 gives the full variable domain: GAGVSQTPSNKVTEKGKYVELRCDPISGHTALYWYRQSLGQGPEFLIYFQGTGAADDSGLPNDRFFAVRPEGSVSTLKIQRTERGDSAVYLCASSLQGAVADTQYFGPGTRLTVL.

J is TRBJ2-3 and V is TRBV2, with D tentatively TRBD1 (5 bases). V lost 8 bases to trimming and J lost 8 bases, with 8 bases between them. The CDR3 sequence is 10 residues long. Germline-derived CDR1 and CDR2 are SNHLY and FYNNEI. CDR3: CASQGATQYF. The CDR3 coding sequence is TGTGCCAGCCAGGGCGCTACGCAGTATTTT.

The J gene is TRBJ2-7, the V gene TRBV10-3, with 7 nucleotides matching TRBD1. Trimming at V came to 6 bases and at J to 0 bases, leaving 5 bases not matched to a gene. Germline V gene lookup returns CDR1 ENHRY and CDR2 SYGVKD. The CDR3 has 14 residues. This chain's CDR3 is CAIRSGTDSYEQYF. As DNA, the CDR3 is TGTGCCATCAGATCCGGGACAGACTCCTACGAGCAGTACTTC.

This clone was recorded only once. The chain links TRBV5-1 to TRBJ2-7, with D possibly being TRBD2 (6 bases). Looked up from germline, CDR1 is SGHRS and CDR2 is YFSETQ. V was cut by 4 bases and J by 3 bases, with 20 bases left in between. There are 16 residues in the CDR3. The CDR3 DNA follows: TGCGCCAGCAGCCGCTCAACGGGCGGGGCGAACTACGAGCAGTACTTC. Its protein product is CASSRSTGGANYEQYF.

The V and J genes are TRBV6-5 and TRBJ1-2; perhaps TRBD1 as D (6 bases). The V gene lost 4 bases and the J gene lost 7 bases, with 10 bases spanning the gap. The germline CDR1 and CDR2 sequences are MNHEY and SVGAGI. The CDR3 loop spans 12 amino acids. The DNA of the CDR3 is TGTGCCAGCAGTTCCAGGGGTCTTGGCTACACCTTC. Protein product: CASSSRGLGYTF.

This chain's CDR3 is CASSPGTGREKLFF. For the CDR3, the DNA is TGTGCCAGCTCCCCCGGGACAGGGCGCGAAAAACTGTTTTTT. The chain links TRBV18 to TRBJ1-4; 9 nucleotides line up with TRBD1. The germline gives CDR1 KGHSH, CDR2 LQKENI. After removal of 6 bases from V and 8 bases from J, the junction contained 7 bases not matched to a gene. The CDR3 covers 14 residues.

This chain connects TRBV10-3 to TRBJ2-7, with 10 bases fitting TRBD2. The ends lost 7 bases at V and 2 bases at J; junction bases unmatched: 5. The germline CDR1 and CDR2 sequences are ENHRY and SYGVKD. The CDR3 totals 14 residues. As DNA, the CDR3 is TGTGCCATCACTCAGCGGGAGGGGGCCTACGAGCAGTACTTC. Translation gives CAITQREGAYEQYF.

The V and J genes are TRBV28 and TRBJ1-2, with 10 bases matching TRBD1. V shed 6 bases and J 2 bases; nucleotides not matched to a gene: 6. Germline-derived CDR1 and CDR2 are MDHEN and SYDVKM. The CDR3 consists of 15 residues. CDR3 nucleotide sequence: TGTGCCAGCAGCCCCACGGGACAGGGGAACTATGGCTACACCTTC. Its protein product is CASSPTGQGNYGYTF.

This clone has more than one count but fewer than ten. The rearrangement links TRBV11-2 to TRBJ1-3; 7 bases map to TRBD1. The CDR3 consists of 15 residues. After removal of 4 bases from V and 1 base from J, the junction contained 4 bases not matched to a gene. CDR1 and CDR2 from the germline V gene are SGHAT and FQNNGV. CDR3 sequence reads: CASSSQGVSGNTIYF. For the CDR3, the DNA is TGTGCCAGCAGCTCTCAGGGGGTATCTGGAAACACCATATATTTT.

The V call is TRBV5-1, the J call TRBJ2-3; the D gene is possibly TRBD1 (5 bases). The CDR3 extends over 14 amino acids. Germline CDR1 and CDR2: SGHRS and YFSETQ. V gave up 4 bases and J gave up 4 bases, with 13 bases separating them. This CDR3 is CASSTGANPDTQYF. The CDR3, as DNA: TGCGCCAGCAGCACTGGGGCAAATCCAGATACGCAGTATTTT.

The V call is TRBV4-1, the J call TRBJ1-2; tentative D call: TRBD1 (5 bases). Per germline, CDR1 MGHRA and CDR2 YSYEKL. The V and J ends lost 3 bases and 5 bases respectively, with 22 bases between them. This CDR3 has 17 amino acids. This CDR3 reads CASSHPPRGIVWYGYTF. The CDR3 DNA sequence: TGCGCCAGCAGCCACCCCCCGCGGGGGATTGTTTGGTATGGCTACACCTTC.

The CDR3 DNA reads as TGCGCCAGCAGCTTGGCCGGGACACAGGGCAGCCCACCAGATACGCAGTATTTT. As protein: CASSLAGTQGSPPDTQYF. The chain carries TRBV5-1 and TRBJ2-3; D is perhaps TRBD1 (6 bases). Germline values: CDR1 SGHRS, CDR2 YFSETQ. The CDR3 has 18 residues. The germline V and J ends were trimmed by 0 bases and 4 bases, with 21 bases remaining between them.

This clone was picked up one time. The J gene is TRBJ1-2, the V gene TRBV7-9; tentatively, D is TRBD1 (5 bases). V lost 5 bases and J 5 bases, leaving 15 bases between the germline ends. Germline V CDR1 and CDR2: SEHNR, FQNEAQ (reference sequence). CDR3 length equals 14 residues. The CDR3 is CASSRTRGEYGYTF. For the CDR3, the DNA is TGTGCCAGCAGCCGGACACGGGGGGAATATGGCTACACCTTC.

The rearrangement joins TRBV28 to TRBJ2-3; D possibly corresponds to TRBD1 (6 bases). The germline V and J ends were trimmed by 5 bases and 3 bases, with 6 bases remaining between them. Germline V gene sequence: CDR1 MDHEN, CDR2 SYDVKM. This CDR3 has 12 amino acids. CDR3 DNA sequence: TGTGCCAGCAGTACAGGGACAGATACGCAGTATTTT. This encodes CASSTGTDTQYF.

This clone is a singleton in its sample. The chain combines TRBV18 with TRBJ1-4; tentative D call: TRBD1 (5 bases). Trimming pared 4 bases from V and 4 bases from J, leaving 10 bases between. The CDR3 is 14 residues long. CDR1 is KGHSH and CDR2 is LQKENI in the germline V gene. The CDR3 is CASSQDIVNEKLFF. The CDR3 DNA sequence: TGTGCCAGCTCACAGGACATAGTTAATGAAAAACTGTTTTTT.

This clone was seen just once. This specimen includes other DNA sequences encoding the same CDR3. The rearrangement joins TRBV19 to TRBJ1-3; D is uncertain. V lost 5 bases, J lost 0 bases, and 5 bases lay in between. The CDR3 has 13 residues. The V gene's germline CDR1 is LNHDA and CDR2 SQIVND (reference sequence). Written as DNA, the CDR3 is TGTGCCAGTAGTCCGGGCTCTGGAAACACCATATATTTT. It is translated as CASSPGSGNTIYF.

In this sample, this clone turned up once. The rearrangement joins TRBV4-1 to TRBJ2-1, with 8 nucleotides matching TRBD1. Germline V lookup: CDR1 MGHRA, CDR2 YSYEKL. The length of the CDR3 is 18 residues. The V gene end was trimmed by 2 bases and the J gene end by 2 bases; junction bases not matched to a gene: 11. CDR3 residues: CASSQQPAGQVTYNEQFF. The CDR3 coding sequence is TGCGCCAGCAGCCAACAACCCGCGGGACAGGTGACCTACAATGAGCAGTTCTTC.

The count of this clone is one. The chain combines TRBV6-5 with TRBJ2-1; 7 bases align to TRBD1. The germline CDR1 and CDR2 sequences are MNHEY and SVGAGI. The CDR3 is 14 amino acids. The junction had 4 bases not matched to a gene; V was cut back by 5 bases and J by 3 bases. In DNA, the CDR3 is TGTGCCAGCAGTCCGGGACAGCGCTACAATGAGCAGTTCTTC. It encodes CASSPGQRYNEQFF.

This clone has just a few counts. The chain carries TRBV7-6 and TRBJ1-5; a possible D gene is TRBD1 (6 bases). The CDR3 spans 16 residues. Germline-derived CDR1 and CDR2 are SGHVS and FNYEAQ. V was pared by 5 bases and J by 1 base, with 15 bases between. The chain's CDR3 is CASSLGTLTSNQPQHF. In DNA, the CDR3 is TGTGCCAGCAGCCTGGGGACACTGACGAGCAATCAGCCCCAGCATTTT.

This sequence joins TRBV3-1 (or the pseudogene TRBV3-2) and TRBJ2-7; D is unclear. CDR1 and CDR2 (germline): LGHDT, YNNKEL (reference sequence). The ends were cut back, 1 base at V and 6 bases at J, with 7 bases in the middle. This CDR3 is 12 amino acids long. CDR3 region: CASSQGQVEQYF. The CDR3 nucleotides read TGTGCCAGCAGCCAAGGGCAGGTCGAGCAGTACTTC.

This chain links TRBV18 with TRBJ1-6; TRBD1 matches 7 bases. In germline, CDR1 is KGHSH, CDR2 LQKENI. The V gene end was trimmed by 3 bases and the J gene end by 0 bases; junction bases not matched to a gene: 14. CDR3 length: 20 amino acids. DNA for the CDR3: TGTGCCAGCTCACCCAACCGGGACAGTGGAACTAGCTCCTATAATTCACCCCTCCACTTT. This codes for CASSPNRDSGTSSYNSPLHF.

The chain links TRBV18 to TRBJ1-1; 8 nucleotides agree with TRBD1. CDR1 and CDR2 (germline): KGHSH, LQKENI. The CDR3 runs 14 residues. V shed 3 bases and J 1 base; nucleotides not matched to a gene: 1. CDR3 loop: CASSPGQGNTEAFF. Written as DNA, the CDR3 is TGTGCCAGCTCACCCGGACAGGGGAACACTGAAGCTTTCTTT.